Following are 7 T cell receptor beta chains from one sample sequenced in a study of response to subunit inactivated influenza vaccine (dated by TCRdb to 2016 to 2018). The protocol used for the library was RT-PCR. Reads for this sample came from an Illumina HiSeq 2500. TCRdb applied fastp at Q25 and MiXCR to the public reads, then kept only in-frame beta chains. Rows with one shared CDR3 protein collapse into an entry with the most common genes and DNA. This sample lists 650,000 to 800,000 distinct CDR3 sequences; about 15% were detected once. 5.5% to 8% of the sample is held by the ten biggest clonotypes. The source was PBMCs from blood, collected 14 days before vaccination. All receptors derive from a man aged 45-60 years who received an inactivated influenza vaccine. Donor details come from another sample of the same person, matched by shared clones.

This chain joins TRBV5-6 and TRBJ2-3; TRBD1 matches 7 bases. CDR1 and CDR2 from the germline V gene are SGHDT and YYEEEE. V lost 5 bases and J lost 3; bases outside the gene matches: 9. The CDR3 covers 15 residues. The CDR3 loop reads CASSRTGAPTDTQYF. The CDR3 bases are TGTGCCAGCAGTCGTACAGGGGCACCAACAGATACGCAGTATTTT.

The table lists this clonotype with a few counts. The chain uses TRBV5-1 and TRBJ1-4, with D perhaps matching TRBD1 (6 bases). Trimming pared 2 bases from V and 5 bases from J, leaving 10 bases between. Germline-derived CDR1 and CDR2 are SGHRS and YFSETQ. The length of the CDR3 is 14 residues. CDR3 amino acids: CASSFGQTNEKLFF. For the CDR3, the DNA is TGCGCCAGCAGCTTCGGACAGACGAATGAAAAACTGTTTTTT.

This clonotype has more than one count but fewer than ten. This chain uses TRBV20-1 with TRBJ2-7; D possibly corresponds to TRBD1 (6 bases). This CDR3 contains 13 residues. V was clipped by 3 bases and J by 7 bases, with 16 bases between them. Germline CDR1 reads DFQATT; CDR2 reads SNEGSKA (reference sequence). CDR3 protein: CSASTPGVPEQYF. CDR3 nucleotide sequence: TGCAGTGCTAGCACGCCAGGGGTTCCTGAGCAGTACTTC.

This chain links TRBV7-2 with TRBJ2-7; TRBD1 matches at 9 bases. Trimming took 4 bases from V and 4 from J; bases not matched to a gene: 8. This CDR3 contains 15 residues. Looked up from germline, CDR1 is SGHTA and CDR2 is FQGNSA. DNA for the CDR3: TGTGCCAGCAGCTCATCCCCGGGACAGGGTTACGAGCAGTACTTC. Translating gives CASSSSPGQGYEQYF.

V and J are TRBV10-3 and TRBJ2-3; perhaps TRBD2 as D (5 bases). Germline CDR1 reads ENHRY; CDR2 reads SYGVKD. CDR3 length: 14 amino acids. V was cut by 8 bases and J by 2 bases, with 14 bases left in between. In nucleotides, the CDR3 is TGTGCCATCCGGCGAGGGAGCGACACAGATACGCAGTATTTT. Its protein product is CAIRRGSDTDTQYF.

The CDR3, as DNA: TGTGCCAGCAGTTACGGGACAGGGGCAGCCTATACGCAGTATTTT. Its protein is CASSYGTGAAYTQYF. This chain connects TRBV6-5 to TRBJ2-3, with 10 bases identical to TRBD1. Germline V gene data show CDR1 as MNHEY and CDR2 as SVGAGI. Losses at the gene ends were 2 bases for V and 7 bases for J; bases not matched to a gene: 6. The CDR3 contains 15 residues.

The chain couples TRBV7-9 to TRBJ1-2, with 7 bases lining up with TRBD1. V shed 5 bases and J 4 bases; nucleotides not matched to a gene: 13. In germline, CDR1 is SEHNR, CDR2 FQNEAQ (reference sequence). This CDR3 contains 16 residues. In nucleotides, the CDR3 is TGTGCCAGCAGCCTGGGGGACAGTGAACCGGTCTATGGCTACACCTTC. The encoded protein is CASSLGDSEPVYGYTF.